These 5 T cell receptor beta chains came from one sample sequenced in a study of blood T cell repertoires in COVID-19. Profiling relied on immunoSEQ multiplex PCR, and the TCRdb table lists in-frame clones only, not all of them. The sample shows 70,000 to 95,000 clones, 65% to 85% of them seen only once. Sequenced input: peripheral blood. All receptors come from a woman between 55 and 75 years old with acute or convalescent COVID-19.

This clone was found once. The chain carries TRBV4-1 and TRBJ1-1; 10 bases are a match to TRBD1. V was pared by 4 bases and J by 5 bases, with 4 bases of the junction left unmatched. CDR1 and CDR2 from the germline V gene are MGHRA and YSYEKL. There are 14 residues in the CDR3. The CDR3 here is CASSLDRGRTEAFF. The CDR3 DNA is TGCGCCAGCAGCCTGGACAGGGGGAGGACTGAAGCTTTCTTT.

The gene calls are TRBV5-3 and TRBJ2-5, with 9 bases matching TRBD1. TRBV5-3 is known as an ORF, though its function is uncertain. V was pared by 2 bases and J by 3 bases, with 5 bases of the junction left unmatched. The CDR3 extends over 15 amino acids. The CDR3 region has the DNA TGTGCCAGAAGCTTTCACAGGGGGCGGGAAGAGACCCAGTACTTC. The encoded protein is CARSFHRGREETQYF.

This clone was detected a few times. This chain links TRBV6-6 with TRBJ1-1, with 10 bases identical to TRBD1. This CDR3 spans 15 amino acids. CDR1 and CDR2 from the germline V gene are MNHNY and SVGAGI (reference sequence). V gave up 4 bases and J gave up 3 bases; unmatched junction bases: 5. CDR3 protein: CASSLRQGAYTEAFF. As DNA, the CDR3 is TGTGCCAGCAGTTTGCGACAGGGGGCGTACACTGAAGCTTTCTTT.

The rearrangement uses TRBV11-3 and TRBJ2-7, with D perhaps matching TRBD1 (6 bases). Deletions cut 5 bases from V and 1 base from J, with 9 bases between. This CDR3 contains 13 residues. Per the germline V gene, CDR1 is SGHNT and CDR2 is YENEEA. The CDR3 nucleotides read TGTGCCAGCAGCCCCCAGGGGTCCTACGAGCAGTACTTC. Translating it yields CASSPQGSYEQYF.

In this sample, this clone turned up a few times. The chain couples TRBV11-2 to TRBJ1-2; no clear D. This CDR3 is built from 12 residues. Germline CDR1 is SGHAT and CDR2 is FQNNGV. V was cut by 4 bases and J by 5 bases, with 8 bases left in between. CDR3 amino acids: CASSSAGYGYTF. The CDR3 nucleotides read TGTGCCAGCAGCTCCGCCGGGTATGGCTACACCTTC.